These 11 T cell receptor beta chains share one sample of origin, sequenced in a study of chemoradiotherapy in HPV16-positive cancers. Libraries were prepared by immunoSEQ multiplex PCR; TCRdb keeps only in-frame clonotypes and omits some of them. Among about 32,000 clones, roughly nine tenths were seen once, and the ten largest hold about 3.4%. The sequencing here drew on blood, taken from a patient who underwent chemoradiotherapy. The receptors derive from a human donor with HPV-associated anogenital cancer.

The rearrangement joins TRBV27 to TRBJ1-3, with D perhaps matching TRBD1 (5 bases). V was trimmed by 5 bases and J by 8 bases, leaving 19 bases between them. CDR1 and CDR2 from the germline V gene are MNHEY and SMNVEV (reference sequence). The length of the CDR3 is 15 residues. The DNA of the CDR3 is TGTGCCAGCAGTCCCGCCTCGGGGGGTGCGGACACCATATATTTT. It codes for CASSPASGGADTIYF.

The J gene is TRBJ1-1, the V gene TRBV5-4; D perhaps matches TRBD1 (5 bases). Trimming took 6 bases from V and 0 from J, leaving 15 bases between them. This CDR3 spans 15 amino acids. Germline V gene lookup returns CDR1 SGHNT and CDR2 YYREEE (reference sequence). The CDR3 loop is CASNPVGHMNTEAFF. DNA for the CDR3: TGTGCCAGCAACCCAGTCGGACATATGAACACTGAAGCTTTCTTT.

The chain combines TRBV6-5 with TRBJ2-7; 8 nucleotides agree with TRBD1. Trimming cost V 6 bases and J 4 bases; bases outside gene matches: 5. The CDR3 extends over 13 amino acids. Germline V gene data show CDR1 as MNHEY and CDR2 as SVGAGI. The CDR3 sequence is CASRKQGVYEQYF. DNA of the CDR3: TGTGCCAGCAGAAAACAGGGGGTATACGAGCAGTACTTC.

This chain uses TRBV27 with TRBJ1-5, with 8 bases matching TRBD1. Germline lookup yields CDR1 MNHEY and CDR2 SMNVEV (reference sequence). With 8 bases clipped from V and 0 bases from J, the junction kept 9 bases outside the gene matches. The CDR3 covers 16 residues. The CDR3: CASRKGGQDSNQPQHF. The CDR3 DNA reads as TGTGCCAGCCGGAAGGGGGGACAGGATAGCAATCAGCCCCAGCATTTT.

The chain recombines TRBV2 with TRBJ1-1; D is unclear. The V end was cut by 6 bases, the J end by 4 bases, with 12 bases between. The CDR3 has 13 amino acids. CDR1 is SNHLY, CDR2 FYNNEI, per germline. CDR3 DNA: TGTGCCAGCAGGTCGCATGGCTTCACTGAAGCTTTCTTT. Its protein product is CASRSHGFTEAFF.

The chain joins TRBV5-6 to TRBJ1-1; no definite D call. Trimming pared 2 bases from V and 4 bases from J, leaving 9 bases between. This CDR3 spans 13 amino acids. Germline lookup yields CDR1 SGHDT and CDR2 YYEEEE. CDR3 sequence (DNA): TGTGCCAGCAGCTTAGTTTTTGGCACTGAAGCTTTCTTT. Amino acid sequence: CASSLVFGTEAFF.

This chain joins TRBV9 and TRBJ2-1, with D possibly being TRBD2 (6 bases). V was pared by 0 bases and J by 7 bases, with 14 bases between. There are 15 residues in the CDR3. Germline values: CDR1 SGDLS, CDR2 YYNGEE. The CDR3 sequence: CASSVEPLAGNEQFF. CDR3 coding DNA: TGTGCCAGCAGCGTAGAACCCCTGGCGGGGAATGAGCAGTTCTTC.

The chain combines TRBV27 with TRBJ2-7; 9 nucleotides line up with TRBD1. The V gene's germline CDR1 is MNHEY and CDR2 SMNVEV (reference sequence). Trimming took 6 bases from V and 0 from J; bases not matched to a gene: 3. The CDR3 loop spans 14 amino acids. CDR3 in amino acids: CASRGQGTSYEQYF. The CDR3 DNA reads as TGTGCCAGCAGAGGACAGGGGACCTCCTACGAGCAGTACTTC.

The chain joins TRBV4-1 to TRBJ2-2, with TRBD1 as a possible D gene (6 bases). The CDR3 totals 17 residues. Germline CDR1 MGHRA, CDR2 YSYEKL. V shed 0 bases and J shed 6 bases, with 17 bases lying between them. For the CDR3, the DNA is TGCGCCAGCAGCCAAGATCGACGGTCGAGGGGGTCCGGGGAGCTGTTTTTT. Protein sequence: CASSQDRRSRGSGELFF.

The rearrangement joins TRBV6-5 to TRBJ2-1; D may match TRBD1 or TRBD2 (5 bases each). V was shortened by 5 bases and J by 3 bases, with 11 bases between the two germline ends. Germline V gene sequence: CDR1 MNHEY, CDR2 SVGAGI. The CDR3 sequence is 14 residues long. In DNA, the CDR3 is TGTGCCAGCAGTAACCGGGACGGCTACAATGAGCAGTTCTTC. Its protein product is CASSNRDGYNEQFF.

V and J are TRBV7-2 and TRBJ1-3; D unclear. Trimming removed 5 bases from V and 4 bases from J, with 12 bases in between. Germline CDR1 and CDR2: SGHTA and FQGNSA. CDR3 size: 14 residues. In DNA form, the CDR3 reads TGTGCCAGCAGCCCCACAGCTACGGGAAACACCATATATTTT. Encoded protein: CASSPTATGNTIYF.